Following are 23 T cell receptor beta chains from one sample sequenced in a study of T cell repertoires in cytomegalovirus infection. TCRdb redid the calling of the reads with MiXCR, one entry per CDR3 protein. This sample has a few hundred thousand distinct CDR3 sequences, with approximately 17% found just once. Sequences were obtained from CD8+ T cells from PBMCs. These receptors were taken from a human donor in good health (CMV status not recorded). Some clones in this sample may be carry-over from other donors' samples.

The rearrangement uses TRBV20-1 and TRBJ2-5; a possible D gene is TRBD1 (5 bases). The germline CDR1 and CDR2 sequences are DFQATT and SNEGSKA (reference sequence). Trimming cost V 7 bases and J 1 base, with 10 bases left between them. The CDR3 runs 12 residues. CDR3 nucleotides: TGCAGTGTTCAGGGATTCCAAGAGACCCAGTACTTC. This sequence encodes CSVQGFQETQYF.

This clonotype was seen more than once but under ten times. The CDR3 region is CASSVKTGGYNEQFF. In nucleotides, the CDR3 is TGTGCCAGCAGCGTTAAGACAGGGGGATACAATGAGCAGTTCTTC. The chain has TRBV9 and TRBJ2-1; 9 nucleotides match TRBD1. The CDR3 totals 15 residues. With V trimmed by 2 bases and J by 4 bases, 4 bases remained unmatched. The V gene's germline CDR1 is SGDLS and CDR2 YYNGEE.

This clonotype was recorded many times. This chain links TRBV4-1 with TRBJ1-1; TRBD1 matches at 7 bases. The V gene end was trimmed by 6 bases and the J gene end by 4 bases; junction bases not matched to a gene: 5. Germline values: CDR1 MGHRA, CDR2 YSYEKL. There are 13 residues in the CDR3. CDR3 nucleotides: TGCGCCAGCAGACCTCCAGGGGGCACTGAAGCTTTCTTT. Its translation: CASRPPGGTEAFF.

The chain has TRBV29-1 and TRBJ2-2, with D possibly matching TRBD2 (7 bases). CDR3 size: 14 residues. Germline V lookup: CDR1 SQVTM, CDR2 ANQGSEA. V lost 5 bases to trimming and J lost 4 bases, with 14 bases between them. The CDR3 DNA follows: TGCAGCGTTTCCGAAGGGGGGGTCACCGGGGAGCTGTTTTTT. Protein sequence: CSVSEGGVTGELFF.

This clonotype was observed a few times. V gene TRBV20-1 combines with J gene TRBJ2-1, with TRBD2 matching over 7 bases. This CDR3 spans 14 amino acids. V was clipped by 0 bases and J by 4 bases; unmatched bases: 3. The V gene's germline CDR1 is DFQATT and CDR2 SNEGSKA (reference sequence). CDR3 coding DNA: TGCAGTGCTAGAGATCTAGCGGTGTACAATGAGCAGTTCTTC. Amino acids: CSARDLAVYNEQFF.

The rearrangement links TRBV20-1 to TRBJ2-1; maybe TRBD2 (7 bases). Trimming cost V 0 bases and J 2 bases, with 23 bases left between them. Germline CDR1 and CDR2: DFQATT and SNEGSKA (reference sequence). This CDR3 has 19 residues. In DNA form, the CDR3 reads TGCAGTGCTAGAGACCCCGGGGGGCGGGGCGGGGCAACCTACAATGAGCAGTTCTTC. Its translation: CSARDPGGRGGATYNEQFF.

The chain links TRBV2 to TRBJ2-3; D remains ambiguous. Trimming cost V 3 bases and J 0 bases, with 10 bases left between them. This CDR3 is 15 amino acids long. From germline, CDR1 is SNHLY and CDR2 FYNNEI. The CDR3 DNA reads TGTGCCAGCAGTGATTGGGCAGAGAGCACAGATACGCAGTATTTT. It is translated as CASSDWAESTDTQYF.

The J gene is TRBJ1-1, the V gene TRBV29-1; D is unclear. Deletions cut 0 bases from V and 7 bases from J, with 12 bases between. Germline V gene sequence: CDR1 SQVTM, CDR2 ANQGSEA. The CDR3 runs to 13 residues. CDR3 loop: CSVEDPTKLEAFF. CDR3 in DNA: TGCAGCGTTGAAGACCCGACGAAACTTGAAGCTTTCTTT.

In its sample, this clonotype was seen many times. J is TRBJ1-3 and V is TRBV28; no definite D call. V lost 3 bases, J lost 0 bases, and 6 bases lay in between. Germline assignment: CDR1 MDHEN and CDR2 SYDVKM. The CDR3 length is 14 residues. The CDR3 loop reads CASSFVNSGNTIYF. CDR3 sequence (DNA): TGTGCCAGCAGTTTTGTCAACTCTGGAAACACCATATATTTT.

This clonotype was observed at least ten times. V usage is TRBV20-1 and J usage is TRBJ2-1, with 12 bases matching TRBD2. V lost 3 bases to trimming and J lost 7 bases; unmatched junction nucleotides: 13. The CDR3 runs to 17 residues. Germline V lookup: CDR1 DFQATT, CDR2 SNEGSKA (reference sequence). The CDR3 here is CSARTPTSGGQLNEQFF. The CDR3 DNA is TGCAGTGCTAGGACGCCCACTAGCGGGGGGCAACTAAATGAGCAGTTCTTC.

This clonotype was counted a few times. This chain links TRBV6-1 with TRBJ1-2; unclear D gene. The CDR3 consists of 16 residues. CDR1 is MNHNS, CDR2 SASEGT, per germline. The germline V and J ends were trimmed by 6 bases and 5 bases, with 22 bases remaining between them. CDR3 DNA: TGTGCCAGCAGCACAATCTCTGGGAGCGGATTTTATGGCTACACCTTC. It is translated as CASSTISGSGFYGYTF.

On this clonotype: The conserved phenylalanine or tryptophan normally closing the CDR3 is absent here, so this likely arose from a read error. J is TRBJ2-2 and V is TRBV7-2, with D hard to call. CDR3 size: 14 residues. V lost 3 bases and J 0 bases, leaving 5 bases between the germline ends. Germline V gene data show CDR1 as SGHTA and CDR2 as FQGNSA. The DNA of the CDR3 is TGTGCCAGCAGCTTGACACCGAACACCGGGGAGCTGTTTTCT. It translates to CASSLTPNTGELFS.

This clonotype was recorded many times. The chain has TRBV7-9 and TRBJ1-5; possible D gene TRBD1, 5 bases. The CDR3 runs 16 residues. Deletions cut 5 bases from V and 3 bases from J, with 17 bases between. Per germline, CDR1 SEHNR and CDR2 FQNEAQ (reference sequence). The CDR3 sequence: CASSPWGGGDNQPQHF. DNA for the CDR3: TGTGCCAGCAGCCCCTGGGGAGGAGGGGACAATCAGCCCCAGCATTTT.

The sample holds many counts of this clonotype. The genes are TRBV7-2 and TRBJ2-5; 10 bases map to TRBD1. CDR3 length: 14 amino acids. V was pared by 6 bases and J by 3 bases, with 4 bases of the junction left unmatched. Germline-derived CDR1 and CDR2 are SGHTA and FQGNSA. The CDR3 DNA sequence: TGTGCCAGCAGAGGGACAGGGGTCGAAGAGACCCAGTACTTC. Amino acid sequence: CASRGTGVEETQYF.

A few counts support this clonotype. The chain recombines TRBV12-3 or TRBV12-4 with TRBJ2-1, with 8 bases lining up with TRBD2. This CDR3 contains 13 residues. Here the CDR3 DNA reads TGTGCTAGCCGGGGGGGGGACCTCAATGAGCAGTTCTTC. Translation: CASRGGDLNEQFF.

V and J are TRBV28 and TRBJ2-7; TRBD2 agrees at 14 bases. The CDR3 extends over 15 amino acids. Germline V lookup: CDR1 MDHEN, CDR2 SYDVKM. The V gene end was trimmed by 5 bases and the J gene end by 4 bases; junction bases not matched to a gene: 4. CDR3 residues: CASSVRTSGGYEQYF. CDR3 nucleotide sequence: TGTGCCAGCAGTGTCCGGACTAGCGGGGGGTACGAGCAGTACTTC.

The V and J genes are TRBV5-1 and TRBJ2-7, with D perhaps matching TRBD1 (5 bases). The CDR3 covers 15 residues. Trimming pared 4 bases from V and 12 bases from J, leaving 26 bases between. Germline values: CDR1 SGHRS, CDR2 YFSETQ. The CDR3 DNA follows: TGCGCCAGCAGCACACTCGACCACTGGTCAGGGCAACGGTACTTC. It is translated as CASSTLDHWSGQRYF.

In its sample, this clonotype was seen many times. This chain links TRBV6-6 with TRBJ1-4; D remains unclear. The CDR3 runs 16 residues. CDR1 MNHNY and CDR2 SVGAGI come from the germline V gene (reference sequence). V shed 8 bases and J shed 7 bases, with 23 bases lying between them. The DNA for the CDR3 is TGTGCCAGCGTTGACCTCCCCTACAGACGGGGTGAAAAACTGTTTTTT. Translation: CASVDLPYRRGEKLFF.

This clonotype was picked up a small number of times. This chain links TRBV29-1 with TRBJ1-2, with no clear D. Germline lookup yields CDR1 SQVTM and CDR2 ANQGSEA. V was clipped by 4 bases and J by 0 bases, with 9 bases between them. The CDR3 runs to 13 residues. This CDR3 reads CSVVPAANYGYTF. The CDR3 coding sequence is TGCAGCGTTGTTCCAGCGGCTAACTATGGCTACACCTTC.

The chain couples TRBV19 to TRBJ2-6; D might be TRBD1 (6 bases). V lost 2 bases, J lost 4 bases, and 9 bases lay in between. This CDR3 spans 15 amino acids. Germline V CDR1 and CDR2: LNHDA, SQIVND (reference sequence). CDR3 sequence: CASSIQGKGANVLTF. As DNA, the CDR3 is TGTGCCAGTAGTATACAGGGGAAAGGGGCCAACGTCCTGACTTTC.

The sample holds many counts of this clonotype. Written as DNA, the CDR3 is TGTGCCAGCAGCAGACCGGGATCCTACGAGCAGTACTTC. It encodes CASSRPGSYEQYF. The chain uses TRBV7-9 and TRBJ2-7, with D tentatively TRBD2 (5 bases). V was cut by 5 bases and J by 1 base, with 9 bases left in between. CDR3 length: 13 amino acids. The germline gives CDR1 SEHNR, CDR2 FQNEAQ (reference sequence).

The CDR3 DNA is TGCGCCAGCAGCAATACAGCTATGAACACTGAAGCTTTCTTT. Protein: CASSNTAMNTEAFF. The V call is TRBV4-1, the J call TRBJ1-1; unclear D gene. Germline V gene lookup returns CDR1 MGHRA and CDR2 YSYEKL. Trimming removed 5 bases at V and 0 bases at J, with 10 bases between. The CDR3 has 14 residues.

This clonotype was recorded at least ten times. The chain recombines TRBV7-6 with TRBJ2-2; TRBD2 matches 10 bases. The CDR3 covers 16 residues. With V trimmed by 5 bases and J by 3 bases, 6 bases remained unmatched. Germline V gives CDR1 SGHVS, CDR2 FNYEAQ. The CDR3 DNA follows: TGTGCCAGCAGCCGCAGCGGGGGGGCCGACACCGGGGAGCTGTTTTTT. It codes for CASSRSGGADTGELFF.